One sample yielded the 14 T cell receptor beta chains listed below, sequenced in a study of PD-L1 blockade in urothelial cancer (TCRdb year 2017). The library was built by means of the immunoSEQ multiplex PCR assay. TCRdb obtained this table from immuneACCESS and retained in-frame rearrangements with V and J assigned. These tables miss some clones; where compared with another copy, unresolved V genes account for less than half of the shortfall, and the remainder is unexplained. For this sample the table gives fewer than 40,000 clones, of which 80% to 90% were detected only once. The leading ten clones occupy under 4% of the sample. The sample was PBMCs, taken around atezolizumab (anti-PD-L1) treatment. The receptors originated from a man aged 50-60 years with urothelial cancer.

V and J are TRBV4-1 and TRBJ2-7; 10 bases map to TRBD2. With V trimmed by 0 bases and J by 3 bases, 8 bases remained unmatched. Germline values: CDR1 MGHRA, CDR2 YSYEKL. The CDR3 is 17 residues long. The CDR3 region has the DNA TGCGCCAGCAGCCAAGAATGGACTAGCGGACGATTCTACGAGCAGTACTTC. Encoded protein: CASSQEWTSGRFYEQYF.

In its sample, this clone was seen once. The CDR3 sequence is CASSLVGGAGEKLFF. CDR3 coding DNA: TGTGCCAGCAGCTTAGTAGGGGGGGCGGGGGAAAAACTGTTTTTT. The rearrangement joins TRBV7-2 to TRBJ1-4, with D possibly matching TRBD1 (6 bases). Deletions cut 1 base from V and 8 bases from J, with 14 bases between. This CDR3 region has 15 residues. In germline, CDR1 is SGHTA, CDR2 FQGNSA.

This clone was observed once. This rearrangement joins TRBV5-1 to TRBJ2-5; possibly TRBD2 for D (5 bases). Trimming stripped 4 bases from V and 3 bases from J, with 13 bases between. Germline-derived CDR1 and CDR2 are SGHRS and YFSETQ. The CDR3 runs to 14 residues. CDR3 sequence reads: CASSGGEWEETQYF. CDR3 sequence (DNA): TGCGCCAGCAGCGGAGGAGAGTGGGAAGAGACCCAGTACTTC.

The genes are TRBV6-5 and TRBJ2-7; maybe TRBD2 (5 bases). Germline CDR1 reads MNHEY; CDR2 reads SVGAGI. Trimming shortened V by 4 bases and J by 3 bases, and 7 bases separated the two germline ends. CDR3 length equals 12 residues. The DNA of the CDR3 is TGTGCCAGCAGTTCTCGGGGCTACGAGCAGTACTTC. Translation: CASSSRGYEQYF.

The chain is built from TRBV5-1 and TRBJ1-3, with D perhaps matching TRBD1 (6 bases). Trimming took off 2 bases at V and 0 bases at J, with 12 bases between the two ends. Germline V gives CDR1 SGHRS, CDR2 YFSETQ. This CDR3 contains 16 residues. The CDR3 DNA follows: TGCGCCAGCAGCTTCGACAGGCCCTTCTCTGGAAACACCATATATTTT. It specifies CASSFDRPFSGNTIYF.

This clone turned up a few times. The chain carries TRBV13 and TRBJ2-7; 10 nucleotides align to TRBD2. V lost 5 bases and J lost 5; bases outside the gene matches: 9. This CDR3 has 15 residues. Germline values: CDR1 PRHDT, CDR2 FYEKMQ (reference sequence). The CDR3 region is CASSEEREGRDEQYF. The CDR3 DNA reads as TGTGCCAGCAGCGAAGAGCGGGAGGGCCGCGACGAGCAGTACTTC.

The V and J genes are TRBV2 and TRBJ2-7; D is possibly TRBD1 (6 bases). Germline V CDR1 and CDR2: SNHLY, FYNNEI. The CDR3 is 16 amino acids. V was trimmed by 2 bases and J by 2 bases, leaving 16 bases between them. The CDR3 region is CASSELWGRRTYEQYF. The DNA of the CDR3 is TGTGCCAGCAGTGAACTTTGGGGGCGCAGAACCTACGAGCAGTACTTC. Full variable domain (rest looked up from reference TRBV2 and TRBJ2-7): EPEVTQTPSHQVTQMGQEVILRCVPISNHLYFYWYRQILGQKVEFLVSFYNNEISEKSEIFDDQFSVERPDGSNFTLKIRSTKLEDSAMYFCASSELWGRRTYEQYFGPGTRLTVT.

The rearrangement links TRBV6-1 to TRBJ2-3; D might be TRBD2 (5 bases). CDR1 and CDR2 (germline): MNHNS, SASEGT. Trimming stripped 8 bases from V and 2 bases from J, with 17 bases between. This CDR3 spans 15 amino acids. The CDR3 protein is CASARAPPITDTQYF. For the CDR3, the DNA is TGTGCCAGCGCGCGGGCCCCACCGATCACAGATACGCAGTATTTT.

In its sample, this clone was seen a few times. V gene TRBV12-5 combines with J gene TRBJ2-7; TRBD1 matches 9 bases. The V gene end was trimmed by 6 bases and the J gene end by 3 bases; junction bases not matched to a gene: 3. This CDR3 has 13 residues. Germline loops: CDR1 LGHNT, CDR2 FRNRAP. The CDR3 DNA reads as TGTGCTAGTGGCCCGGGACAGGGCTACGAGCAGTACTTC. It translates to CASGPGQGYEQYF.

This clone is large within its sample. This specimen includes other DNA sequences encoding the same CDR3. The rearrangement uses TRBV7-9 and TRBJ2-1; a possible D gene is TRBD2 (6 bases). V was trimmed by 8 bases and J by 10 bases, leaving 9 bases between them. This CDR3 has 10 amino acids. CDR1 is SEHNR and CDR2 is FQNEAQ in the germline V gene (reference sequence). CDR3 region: CASLGREQFF. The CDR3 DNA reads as TGTGCCAGCTTGGGGAGGGAGCAGTTCTTC.

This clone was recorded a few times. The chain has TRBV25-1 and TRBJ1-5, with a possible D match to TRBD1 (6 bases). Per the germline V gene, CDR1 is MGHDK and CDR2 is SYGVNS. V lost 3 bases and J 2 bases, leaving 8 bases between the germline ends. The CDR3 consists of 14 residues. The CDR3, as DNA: TGTGCCAGCAGTGATGCAGGGGGCAATCAGCCCCAGCATTTT. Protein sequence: CASSDAGGNQPQHF.

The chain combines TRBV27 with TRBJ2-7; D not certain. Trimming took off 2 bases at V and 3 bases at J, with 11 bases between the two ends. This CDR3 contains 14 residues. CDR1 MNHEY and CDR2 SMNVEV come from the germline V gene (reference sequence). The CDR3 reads CASSLRSLSYEQYF. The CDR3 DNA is TGTGCCAGCAGTTTAAGAAGCTTGAGCTACGAGCAGTACTTC.

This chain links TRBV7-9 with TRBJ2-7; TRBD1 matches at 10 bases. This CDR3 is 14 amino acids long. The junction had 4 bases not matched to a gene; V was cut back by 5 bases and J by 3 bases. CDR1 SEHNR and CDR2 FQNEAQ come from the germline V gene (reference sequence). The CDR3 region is CASSPGQGGYEQYF. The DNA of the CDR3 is TGTGCCAGCAGCCCCGGACAGGGGGGCTACGAGCAGTACTTC.

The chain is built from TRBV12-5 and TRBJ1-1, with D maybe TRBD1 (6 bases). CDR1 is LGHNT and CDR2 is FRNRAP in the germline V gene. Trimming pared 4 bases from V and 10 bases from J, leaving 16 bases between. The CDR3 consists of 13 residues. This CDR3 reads CASGSSGVMAAFF. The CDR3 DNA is TGTGCTAGTGGTTCTTCAGGGGTGATGGCAGCTTTCTTT.